The rows below give T cell receptor beta chains drawn from one sample of a study of control samples from healthy donors and cancer patients. Sequencing used immunoSEQ multiplex PCR; TCRdb keeps in-frame clones, though not all of them. The sample includes about 120,000 clones, approximately 92% seen only once; the top ten take 2.5%. The specimen sequenced was blood. The receptors shown here come from a man in his forties in good health. The CDR3 runs from the conserved cysteine through the conserved F or W.

TRBJ2-3,TRBV9,CASSVRGDTDTQYF
TRBJ1-2,TRBV5-1,CASKLESGGYGYTF
TRBJ2-7,TRBV7-6,CASSSAARRGLGEQYF
TRBJ2-1,TRBV9,CASSVRTSGNEQFF
TRBJ2-7,TRBV7-2,CASSLGSMALAYEQYF
TRBJ1-1,TRBV28,CASTPSGTGVAEAFF
TRBJ1-1,TRBV5-1,CASSLGSVGNTEAFF
TRBJ1-2,TRBV2,CASSAAGANYGYTF
TRBJ1-3,TRBV9,CASSVSRLISGNTIYF
TRBJ2-2,TRBV19,CASSIVGGATGELFF
TRBJ2-7,TRBV5-4,CASSLAPGDYEQYF